One sample yielded the 10 T cell receptor beta chains listed below, sequenced in a study of graft-versus-host responses after intestinal transplantation. The table came from immunoSEQ multiplex PCR; TCRdb's copy has only in-frame clones and leaves some out. The sample carries fewer than 95,000 clones, roughly 90% recorded once. Antigens for these TCRs are unknown. Here the sequenced sample was unstimulated CD8+ T cells sorted from spleen or lymph node cells, taken before transplant. These receptors originate from a human donor who was the organ donor for an intestinal transplant.

The rearrangement links TRBV28 to TRBJ2-2; D remains unclear. The V gene's germline CDR1 is MDHEN and CDR2 SYDVKM. Trimming removed 7 bases from V and 0 bases from J, with 6 bases in between. The CDR3 loop spans 13 amino acids. For the CDR3, the DNA is TGTGCCAGCAATGAGGCGAACACCGGGGAGCTGTTTTTT. Amino acids: CASNEANTGELFF.

The chain is built from TRBV2 and TRBJ2-7; 13 nucleotides match TRBD2. The CDR3 has 18 residues. V trimming: 5 bases; J trimming: 4 bases; junction bases outside the gene matches: 14. Looked up from germline, CDR1 is SNHLY and CDR2 is FYNNEI. CDR3 region: CASSQGLAGAGGAYEQYF. CDR3 DNA: TGTGCCAGCAGTCAAGGACTAGCGGGGGCGGGTGGTGCGTACGAGCAGTACTTC.

J is TRBJ2-3 and V is TRBV11-2; a weak D match, TRBD1 (6 bases). Germline loops: CDR1 SGHAT, CDR2 FQNNGV. Trimming removed 4 bases at V and 0 bases at J, with 14 bases between. The CDR3 consists of 16 residues. The DNA of the CDR3 is TGTGCCAGCAGCTCAGTGGGGGCCATCAGCACAGATACGCAGTATTTT. Residues: CASSSVGAISTDTQYF.

The rearrangement joins TRBV6-1 to TRBJ2-1; 8 nucleotides match TRBD1. The CDR3 covers 15 residues. The germline V gene has CDR1 MNHNS and CDR2 SASEGT. V lost 6 bases to trimming and J lost 5 bases; unmatched junction nucleotides: 9. The CDR3 protein is CASRVRTGWDNEQFF. In nucleotides, the CDR3 is TGTGCCAGCAGAGTACGGACAGGGTGGGACAATGAGCAGTTCTTC.

J is TRBJ2-7 and V is TRBV5-1; TRBD1 matches at 9 bases. The V segment lost 4 bases and the J segment 3 bases; nucleotides outside the gene matches: 2. Germline V gene sequence: CDR1 SGHRS, CDR2 YFSETQ. The CDR3 sequence is 13 residues long. The CDR3 bases are TGCGCCAGCAGCATGGACAGGGGCTACGAGCAGTACTTC. It translates to CASSMDRGYEQYF.

The gene calls are TRBV4-2 and TRBJ1-5; D unclear. This CDR3 has 17 residues. Germline CDR1 reads LGHNA; CDR2 reads YNFKEQ. The germline V and J ends were trimmed by 0 bases and 1 base, with 13 bases remaining between them. The CDR3 loop is CASSQESVGASNQPQHF. CDR3 bases: TGTGCCAGCAGCCAAGAGTCTGTCGGTGCCAGCAATCAGCCCCAGCATTTT.

The genes are TRBV10-2 and TRBJ1-1; 7 bases line up with TRBD1. V shed 0 bases and J 0 bases; nucleotides not matched to a gene: 4. The germline gives CDR1 WSHSY, CDR2 SAAADI. CDR3 length equals 16 residues. The CDR3 DNA reads as TGCGCCAGCAGTGAGTCAGGGGGCACCCTGAACACTGAAGCTTTCTTT. It is translated as CASSESGGTLNTEAFF.

The chain combines TRBV18 with TRBJ2-7; D ambiguous. Trimming took 2 bases from V and 3 from J, leaving 23 bases between them. Germline values: CDR1 KGHSH, CDR2 LQKENI. This CDR3 has 18 residues. The CDR3 coding sequence is TGTGCCAGCTCACCAGAGTTTCCAGGCCTCATTCCCTTCTACGAGCAGTACTTC. As protein: CASSPEFPGLIPFYEQYF.

As regards this clone: Additional DNA sequences in this sample encode the identical CDR3. The rearrangement joins TRBV7-2 to TRBJ2-5; possible D gene TRBD2, 6 bases. V lost 1 base to trimming and J lost 4 bases, with 7 bases between them. CDR3 size: 13 residues. Germline V gives CDR1 SGHTA, CDR2 FQGNSA. The CDR3 DNA reads TGTGCCAGCAGCTTAGTGGGGGGAGAGACCCAGTACTTC. It yields the protein CASSLVGGETQYF.

The V and J genes are TRBV29-1 and TRBJ1-6, with D tentatively TRBD1 (6 bases). V dropped 7 bases and J dropped 7 bases, with 14 bases sitting between them. Germline lookup yields CDR1 SQVTM and CDR2 ANQGSEA. This CDR3 has 13 residues. The CDR3 spells CSAKDSSNSPLHF. CDR3 sequence (DNA): TGCAGCGCAAAGGACAGCTCCAATTCACCCCTCCACTTT.